This T cell receptor (beta chain) is from a study of T-cell memory formation after mild COVID-19. In the study overall: The two donors had largely donor-specific TCR clusters. Study findings and constraints: Several responding clones turned up in pre-infection memory, indicating that cross-reactive memory may have taken part. In second-wave clones peaking day 37, SARS-CoV-2 specificity remained unconfirmed. Shrinking CD4+ clones were chiefly CM and EM; CD8+ ones were chiefly EMRA.

A single record per CDR3 protein comes from TCRdb applying MiXCR to the 5' RACE reads. The data show 300,000 to 400,000 distinct CDR3 sequences, with approximately 15% seen just once and 22% held by the top ten. CDR1 SGHRS and CDR2 YFSETQ come from the germline V gene. The germline V and J ends were trimmed by 4 bases and 2 bases, with 12 bases remaining between them. The length of the CDR3 is 14 residues. To note about this clonotype: As yet, its antigen is unknown.

The origin of this receptor is a man between 18 and 29 years old who had mild COVID-19 (a few samples of this study predate the infection). Cell type and time point are not known. V gene TRBV5-1 combines with J gene TRBJ1-2; D gene unclear. Sequencing used PBMCs or a T cell subset sorted from them (not recorded which). CDR3 coding DNA: TGCGCCAGCAGCGCCCGGACGGAGAACTATGGCTACACCTTC. Translation gives CASSARTENYGYTF.